Below, one T cell receptor beta chain is given with its context. One end of the junction fails to match germline, which may point to a read error. The data are from a study of molecular identifiers for immune sequencing clone quantification. There are 15 residues in the CDR3. In germline, CDR1 is DFQATT, CDR2 SNEGSKA (reference sequence). CD8+CD4-CCR7+CD45RA+ cells were sorted as naive CD8 T cells. With listed TCR primers and previously described methods, bulk TCR libraries were prepared. Each CDR3 protein is one row after TCRdb ran MiXCR on the PCR reads. Of 88,000 or so distinct CDR3 sequences in the sample, around a fifth were seen once.

The clonotype comes from a human donor in good health. Some libraries in this study had Jurkat cell RNA spiked in. J is TRBJ1-5 and V is TRBV20-1, with 7 bases identical to TRBD1. Source material: naive CD8+ T cells from blood, with Jurkat cell RNA spiked in. Subset denoted: FACS-sorted CD8+CD4-CCR7+CD45RA+ naive T cells. The CDR3 loop is CSARGPGQLGWPQHF. CDR3 bases: TGCAGTGCTAGAGGGCCGGGACAGCTAGGTTGGCCCCAGCATTTC.